These T cell receptor beta chains were read from a single sample in a study of blood T cells in healthy people across ages. MiXCR, applied by TCRdb to the 5' RACE reads, yields one record per CDR3 protein. The profile shows under 1,100,000 distinct CDR3 sequences, about 23% of them singletons. Another study also made use of these data, one on T cells of mothers and their children.

Sequences were obtained from blood. The receptors derive from a girl aged 2 to 9 in good health. Each CDR3 is given with its conserved first and last residue. The D gene is left open where the match is weak. Clone size appears in some rows only: once, few, many, or a class for an expanded clone.

j_call clone_size v_call cdr3_length d_call cdr3_aa cdr3_nt
TRBJ1-5 NA TRBV4-1 18 NA CASSPSDFALTSNQPQHF TGCGCCAGCAGCCCTTCGGATTTCGCCCTGACCAGCAATCAGCCCCAGCATTTT
TRBJ1-1 few TRBV20-1 13 NA CSAALLEGTEAFF TGCAGTGCTGCCTTGCTCGAAGGCACTGAAGCTTTCTTT
TRBJ2-5 NA TRBV6-5 16 TRBD2 CASSSPRTRGEETQYF TGTGCCAGCAGTTCCCCCAGGACTAGAGGCGAAGAGACCCAGTACTTC
TRBJ2-5 NA TRBV3-1 14 NA CASSTNSGQETQYF TGTGCCAGCAGCACCAATAGCGGTCAAGAGACCCAGTACTTC
TRBJ2-2 NA TRBV29-1 13 NA CSVEGRGTGELFF TGCAGCGTTGAGGGCCGGGGAACCGGGGAGCTGTTTTTT
TRBJ1-6 NA TRBV27 14 NA CASSLEGIYSPLHF TGTGCCAGCAGTTTAGAGGGAATATACTCACCCCTCCACTTT
TRBJ2-7 NA TRBV12-3/TRBV12-4 13 TRBD1 CAISQGLLHEQYF TGTGCCATATCACAGGGGCTTCTCCACGAGCAGTACTTC
TRBJ2-1 NA TRBV9 15 TRBD1 CASSFDRGPYNEQFF TGTGCCAGCTCTTTCGACAGGGGGCCCTACAATGAGCAGTTCTTC
TRBJ2-5 many TRBV29-1 14 NA CSVAPGTRSETQYF TGCAGCGTTGCCCCCGGGACCCGGTCGGAGACCCAGTACTTC
TRBJ2-5 NA TRBV12-3/TRBV12-4 15 NA CASSLDSSGWETQYF TGTGCCAGCAGCCTCGACAGCAGCGGTTGGGAGACCCAGTACTTC
TRBJ2-7 many TRBV6-5 15 TRBD1 CASSQGTGFGYEQYF TGTGCCAGCAGTCAGGGGACAGGGTTTGGCTACGAGCAGTACTTC
TRBJ2-6 NA TRBV5-1 20 NA CASSLGSRRTATSGANVLTF TGCGCCAGCAGCTTGGGTAGTCGGCGGACAGCCACCTCTGGGGCCAACGTCCTGACTTTC
TRBJ2-1 NA TRBV20-1 15 NA CSARDNRRGFDEQFF TGCAGTGCTAGAGATAACAGGAGAGGGTTCGATGAGCAGTTCTTC
TRBJ2-7 few TRBV5-5 15 TRBD1 CASSQQGQLSYEQYF TGTGCCAGCAGCCAGCAGGGACAGCTTTCCTACGAGCAGTACTTC
TRBJ1-1 NA TRBV29-1 14 TRBD1 CSVPGQGLSTEAFF TGCAGCGTTCCGGGACAGGGATTGAGCACTGAAGCTTTCTTT
TRBJ2-1 few TRBV29-1 14 NA CSVVGGISYNEQFF TGCAGCGTTGTTGGGGGTATCTCCTACAATGAGCAGTTCTTC
TRBJ2-5 few TRBV7-9 15 TRBD1 CASSHQKGQGETQYF TGTGCCAGCAGCCACCAAAAGGGACAGGGGGAGACCCAGTACTTC
TRBJ2-7 few TRBV20-1 17 TRBD2 CSARFFSGTSGSSEQYF TGCAGTGCTAGGTTTTTTTCCGGGACTAGCGGGAGCAGCGAGCAGTACTTC
TRBJ2-1 NA TRBV6-5 14 TRBD1 CASSLGQGAAEQFF TGTGCCAGCAGTCTAGGACAGGGGGCGGCTGAGCAGTTCTTC
TRBJ1-5 NA TRBV10-3 17 NA CAISEYREIRSNQPQHF TGTGCCATCAGTGAGTACAGGGAAATCCGGAGCAATCAGCCCCAGCATTTT
TRBJ2-2 NA TRBV20-1 14 NA CSADSKGGTGELFF TGCAGTGCCGACAGCAAGGGGGGCACCGGGGAGCTGTTTTTT
TRBJ1-5 NA TRBV9 14 NA CASSVDAGNQPQHF TGTGCCAGCAGCGTAGATGCAGGCAATCAGCCCCAGCATTTT
TRBJ2-7 many TRBV3-1 13 NA CASSGSGAGEQYF TGTGCCAGCAGCGGGTCGGGAGCCGGCGAGCAGTACTTC
TRBJ2-1 NA TRBV7-9 15 TRBD2 CASRELAGVADEQFF TGTGCCAGCAGAGAACTAGCGGGGGTAGCGGATGAGCAGTTCTTC
TRBJ2-5 NA TRBV6-2/TRBV6-3 14 NA CASSPRSNQETQYF TGTGCCAGCAGTCCCAGATCTAACCAAGAGACCCAGTACTTC
TRBJ2-3 few TRBV5-5 16 TRBD2 CASSAEPGLATDTQYF TGTGCCAGCAGCGCAGAACCGGGACTAGCAACAGATACGCAGTATTTT
TRBJ1-1 few TRBV6-5 19 TRBD1 CASSYSKFEGALMNTEAFF TGTGCCAGCAGTTACTCGAAATTTGAGGGGGCTCTGATGAACACTGAAGCTTTCTTT
TRBJ2-5 NA TRBV11-2 16 TRBD2 CASSPNPAGGQEAQYF TGTGCCAGCAGCCCCAACCCCGCGGGGGGTCAAGAGGCCCAGTACTTC
TRBJ2-5 few TRBV5-1 14 NA CASSFPGEVETQYF TGCGCCAGCAGCTTCCCGGGAGAGGTGGAGACCCAGTACTTC
TRBJ1-1 few TRBV7-9 13 NA CASSLVGFPEAFF TGTGCCAGCAGCTTAGTGGGTTTTCCTGAAGCTTTCTTT
TRBJ2-3 NA TRBV5-1 15 TRBD2 CASRRGLAGTDTQYF TGCGCCAGCAGACGTGGACTAGCGGGCACAGATACGCAGTATTTT
TRBJ2-1 NA TRBV7-9 16 TRBD2 CASSPRTSGGGNEQFF TGTGCCAGCAGCCCCAGGACTAGCGGGGGGGGGAATGAGCAGTTCTTC
TRBJ1-1 once TRBV12-3/TRBV12-4 15 NA CASSLTQYRVVEAFF TGTGCCAGCAGTTTGACGCAATACAGGGTGGTTGAAGCTTTCTTT
TRBJ1-1 NA TRBV29-1 15 NA CSVWLGGAWVTEAFF TGCAGCGTTTGGCTTGGGGGCGCGTGGGTCACTGAAGCTTTCTTT
TRBJ2-7 few TRBV27 13 NA CASSFEGRGEQYF TGTGCCAGCAGTTTTGAAGGACGGGGCGAGCAGTACTTC
TRBJ1-5 NA TRBV15 11 NA CATGRNQPQHF TGTGCCACCGGGCGCAATCAGCCCCAGCATTTT
TRBJ2-5 NA TRBV7-8 17 TRBD1 CASSFHPGQGGGETQYF TGTGCCAGCAGCTTCCATCCCGGACAGGGGGGTGGGGAGACCCAGTACTTC
TRBJ2-1 NA TRBV6-2/TRBV6-3 16 TRBD2 CASSYPPGGSYNEQFF TGTGCCAGCAGTTACCCCCCGGGGGGCTCCTACAATGAGCAGTTCTTC
TRBJ2-5 NA TRBV7-2 15 TRBD2 CASSSRGRPMETQYF TGTGCCAGCAGCTCGCGCGGGAGACCCATGGAGACCCAGTACTTC
TRBJ2-5 once TRBV11-3 15 NA CASSLPSWGSETQYF TGTGCCAGCAGCTTACCCTCGTGGGGTTCGGAGACCCAGTACTTC
TRBJ2-5 NA TRBV7-9 14 TRBD2 CASSRSGGEETQYF TGTGCCAGCAGCCGGAGCGGGGGGGAAGAGACCCAGTACTTC
TRBJ2-3 few TRBV29-1 14 TRBD1 CSVEGDRGTDTQYF TGCAGCGTTGAGGGGGACAGGGGTACAGATACGCAGTATTTT
TRBJ1-4 few TRBV12-3/TRBV12-4 15 NA CASSSLGDGNEKLFF TGTGCCAGCTCCTCCCTCGGGGACGGTAATGAAAAACTGTTTTTT
TRBJ1-2 NA TRBV5-1 17 TRBD1 CASSSTGQGSMDYGYTF TGCGCCAGCAGCTCGACGGGACAGGGAAGCATGGACTATGGCTACACCTTC
TRBJ2-7 few TRBV7-2 16 TRBD1 CASSNRRDSPSYEQYF TGTGCCAGCAGCAACCGCCGGGACAGCCCCTCCTACGAGCAGTACTTC
TRBJ1-4 few TRBV12-3/TRBV12-4 17 NA CASRQMADLATNEKLFF TGTGCCAGCAGGCAAATGGCAGATCTTGCAACTAATGAAAAACTGTTTTTT
TRBJ1-3 NA TRBV6-5 15 NA CASSPNMGQGNTIYF TGTGCCAGCAGCCCTAATATGGGGCAAGGAAACACCATATATTTT
TRBJ2-1 NA TRBV20-1 14 TRBD2 CSASRTSDYNEQFF TGCAGTGCTAGTAGGACTAGCGACTACAATGAGCAGTTCTTC
TRBJ2-5 few TRBV20-1 12 NA CSASIEKETQYF TGCAGTGCTAGTATCGAGAAGGAGACCCAGTACTTC
TRBJ2-5 NA TRBV20-1 16 NA CSAPTLRGGVRAGQYF TGCAGTGCTCCTACTCTCAGGGGAGGCGTGAGAGCTGGCCAGTACTTC
TRBJ2-1 few TRBV4-3 16 NA CASSQTAGNKVHEQFF TGCGCCAGCAGCCAAACCGCGGGGAATAAGGTCCATGAGCAGTTCTTC
TRBJ1-2 NA TRBV7-2 13 TRBD1 CASSSDGTVIYTF TGTGCCAGCAGCTCCGATGGGACAGTTATCTACACCTTC
TRBJ2-2 NA TRBV3-1 14 NA CASSKTGDTGELFF TGTGCCAGCAGCAAGACTGGGGACACCGGGGAGCTGTTTTTT
TRBJ2-2 few TRBV28 15 NA CASSLQGRIPGELFF TGTGCCAGCAGTTTACAGGGGCGGATTCCCGGGGAGCTGTTTTTT